The next 21 T cell receptor beta chains were all read from a single sample in a study of cytomegalovirus exposure and HLA in healthy donors. PCR involved 60 Vbeta and 13 Jbeta primers. Data came from immunoSEQ multiplex PCR; TCRdb stores just in-frame clones and leaves some out. The sample lists roughly 140,000 clones; over 60% were seen once. Material for sequencing was PBMCs. The receptors here all came from a woman aged 50 to 60 in good health and CMV-seronegative.

The chain joins TRBV11-2 to TRBJ2-3, with 8 nucleotides matching TRBD2. This CDR3 has 16 amino acids. V was pared by 2 bases and J by 1 base, with 5 bases of the junction left unmatched. Germline CDR1 is SGHAT and CDR2 is FQNNGV. The DNA for the CDR3 is TGTGCCAGCAGCTTAATCTGGCGGGGGGGCACAGATACGCAGTATTTT. Its protein product is CASSLIWRGGTDTQYF.

This clone appeared a single time. The chain links TRBV7-2 to TRBJ1-2; 9 bases are shared with TRBD1. The junction had 5 bases not matched to a gene; V was cut back by 1 base and J by 2 bases. Germline-derived CDR1 and CDR2 are SGHTA and FQGNSA. The CDR3 contains 16 residues. CDR3 amino acids: CASSLVVGQGNYGYTF. CDR3 nucleotide sequence: TGTGCCAGCAGCTTAGTAGTAGGACAGGGGAACTATGGCTACACCTTC.

This clone has more than one count but fewer than ten. This chain connects TRBV7-2 to TRBJ2-7; D perhaps matches TRBD2 (5 bases). Trimming shortened V by 4 bases and J by 3 bases, and 16 bases separated the two germline ends. Germline CDR1 SGHTA, CDR2 FQGNSA. The length of the CDR3 is 15 residues. The CDR3 DNA reads as TGTGCCAGCAGCTCCCTCCCGGGAACGAGCTACGAGCAGTACTTC. Encoded protein: CASSSLPGTSYEQYF.

This sequence joins TRBV5-1 and TRBJ1-1, with 7 bases identical to TRBD1. The CDR3 runs 13 residues. CDR1 is SGHRS, CDR2 YFSETQ, per germline. V lost 2 bases, J lost 6 bases, and 4 bases stayed unmatched. CDR3 region: CASSLRQGAEAFF. The DNA of the CDR3 is TGCGCCAGCAGCTTACGACAGGGAGCTGAAGCTTTCTTT.

The V call is TRBV5-4, the J call TRBJ2-3; D possibly corresponds to TRBD1 (6 bases). Deletions cut 1 base from V and 3 bases from J, with 15 bases between. The CDR3 is 16 residues long. Germline V gene lookup returns CDR1 SGHNT and CDR2 YYREEE (reference sequence). The CDR3 nucleotides read TGTGCCAGCAGCTTGCCCGGACAGTCCATTACAGATACGCAGTATTTT. It translates to CASSLPGQSITDTQYF.

The gene calls are TRBV6-6 and TRBJ2-7; D is ambiguous. Trimming shortened V by 6 bases and J by 4 bases, and 7 bases separated the two germline ends. This CDR3 has 11 amino acids. The V gene's germline CDR1 is MNHNY and CDR2 SVGAGI (reference sequence). CDR3 protein: CASSPRYEQYF. CDR3 nucleotides: TGTGCCAGCAGCCCCAGGTACGAGCAGTACTTC.

The chain links TRBV6-5 to TRBJ2-7; 9 bases line up with TRBD2. Germline V gene lookup returns CDR1 MNHEY and CDR2 SVGAGI. Germline trimming cut 2 bases from V and 1 base from J; bases unmatched to any gene: 3. This CDR3 region has 15 residues. The CDR3 coding sequence is TGTGCCAGCAGTTACCTGGCGGGGGGGTCCTACGAGCAGTACTTC. This encodes CASSYLAGGSYEQYF.

The chain combines TRBV30 with TRBJ2-7; 11 bases line up with TRBD1. The germline V gene has CDR1 GTSNPN and CDR2 SVGIG (reference sequence). V gave up 5 bases and J gave up 6 bases; unmatched junction bases: 6. CDR3 length: 13 residues. In nucleotides, the CDR3 is TGTGCCTGGTCCCCCGGGACAGGGGGCGAGCAGTACTTC. Translating it yields CAWSPGTGGEQYF.

The chain employs TRBV30 and TRBJ1-3; D not resolved. Germline V gene sequence: CDR1 GTSNPN, CDR2 SVGIG (reference sequence). This CDR3 has 12 amino acids. Trimming pared 5 bases from V and 3 bases from J, leaving 8 bases between. The chain's CDR3 is CAWVTDGNTIYF. The CDR3 coding sequence is TGTGCCTGGGTCACAGATGGAAACACCATATATTTT. The full variable domain, rest sourced from reference TRBV30 and TRBJ1-3, is SQTIHQWPATLVQPVGSPLSLECTVEGTSNPNLYWYRQAAGRGLQLLFYSVGIGQISSEVPQNLSASRPQDRQFILSSKKLLLSDSGFYLCAWVTDGNTIYFGEGSWLTVV.

The chain combines TRBV18 with TRBJ1-1; D may be TRBD1 (5 bases). The CDR3 length is 14 residues. Germline V lookup: CDR1 KGHSH, CDR2 LQKENI. Trimming shortened V by 2 bases and J by 5 bases, and 12 bases separated the two germline ends. CDR3 nucleotide sequence: TGTGCCAGCTCACCATCCGGGGCGGGGACTGAAGCTTTCTTT. This gives the protein CASSPSGAGTEAFF.

This clone turned up a few times. V usage is TRBV7-2 and J usage is TRBJ2-7; D may be TRBD2 (5 bases). V was clipped by 0 bases and J by 2 bases, with 17 bases between them. The CDR3 loop spans 17 amino acids. Germline-derived CDR1 and CDR2 are SGHTA and FQGNSA. In nucleotides, the CDR3 is TGTGCCAGCAGCTTAGCCGGGATCTCGCTAATTCCCTACGAGCAGTACTTC. Its translation is CASSLAGISLIPYEQYF.

This clone was recorded a few times. V usage is TRBV5-4 and J usage is TRBJ2-1, with 8 bases fitting TRBD2. J gave up 8 bases and V 3 bases, and 13 bases lay outside the gene matches. This CDR3 has 16 residues. Germline V gives CDR1 SGHNT, CDR2 YYREEE (reference sequence). CDR3 nucleotides: TGTGCCAGCAGCTGGGGGGGGACTAGGGGCAATTATGAGCAGTTCTTC. Translating it yields CASSWGGTRGNYEQFF.

In this sample, this clone turned up a few times. The chain recombines TRBV5-1 with TRBJ2-7; 11 positions agree with TRBD1. J gave up 4 bases and V 4 bases, and 10 bases lay outside the gene matches. In germline, CDR1 is SGHRS, CDR2 YFSETQ. The CDR3 extends over 16 amino acids. The CDR3 loop reads CASSLLAGQGVYEQYF. The CDR3 DNA follows: TGCGCCAGCAGCCTCCTTGCGGGACAGGGGGTTTACGAGCAGTACTTC. Based on the CDR3 plus reference TRBV5-1 and TRBJ2-7, the full variable domain is KAGVTQTPRYLIKTRGQQVTLSCSPISGHRSVSWYQQTPGQGLQFLFEYFSETQRNKGNFPGRFSGRQFSNSRSEMNVSTLELGDSALYLCASSLLAGQGVYEQYFGPGTRLTVT.

The V and J genes are TRBV6-5 and TRBJ1-1; tentatively, D is TRBD1 (6 bases). V lost 5 bases to trimming and J lost 1 base, with 11 bases between them. The CDR3 has 14 residues. The germline CDR1 and CDR2 sequences are MNHEY and SVGAGI. CDR3 loop: CASSVQGGNTEAFF. In DNA, the CDR3 is TGTGCCAGCAGTGTACAGGGTGGGAACACTGAAGCTTTCTTT.

To note about this clone: This specimen includes other DNA sequences encoding the same CDR3. The chain has TRBV30 and TRBJ1-2; D remains unclear. Trimming took 0 bases from V and 2 from J, leaving 10 bases between them. The CDR3 has 14 amino acids. Germline V gene data show CDR1 as GTSNPN and CDR2 as SVGIG (reference sequence). CDR3 protein: CAWSVLGRNYGYTF. The CDR3 DNA sequence: TGTGCCTGGAGTGTACTGGGGAGAAACTATGGCTACACCTTC.

The rearrangement links TRBV4-2 to TRBJ2-7; D possibly corresponds to TRBD2 (6 bases). Trimming cost V 5 bases and J 0 bases, with 11 bases left between them. CDR3 size: 14 residues. Germline CDR1 is LGHNA and CDR2 is YNFKEQ. DNA of the CDR3: TGTGCCAGCAGCTCCCGGGAGTACTCCTACGAGCAGTACTTC. It specifies CASSSREYSYEQYF.

This clone has only one observation. This sequence joins TRBV6-5 and TRBJ2-1; perhaps TRBD2 as D (6 bases). Germline CDR1 MNHEY, CDR2 SVGAGI. The CDR3 is 14 amino acids. V lost 5 bases and J 5 bases, leaving 13 bases between the germline ends. Written as DNA, the CDR3 is TGTGCCAGCAGTCGCGCGGGACCACACAATGAGCAGTTCTTC. Amino acids: CASSRAGPHNEQFF.

The rearrangement uses TRBV6-6 and TRBJ1-2; D is unclear. V was cut by 0 bases and J by 0 bases, with 5 bases left in between. The CDR3 is 14 amino acids. In germline, CDR1 is MNHNY, CDR2 SVGAGI (reference sequence). The CDR3 DNA reads TGTGCCAGCAGTTACTCGACATCTAACTATGGCTACACCTTC. Translating it yields CASSYSTSNYGYTF.

The CDR3 protein is CASEAGGFLSEQFF. CDR3 nucleotide sequence: TGCGCCAGCGAGGCAGGGGGGTTTTTGTCTGAGCAGTTCTTC. The rearrangement uses TRBV5-1 and TRBJ2-1, with D possibly matching TRBD1 (7 bases). CDR1 SGHRS and CDR2 YFSETQ come from the germline V gene. The CDR3 totals 14 residues. Trimming removed 7 bases from V and 9 bases from J, with 20 bases in between.

This rearrangement joins TRBV10-1 to TRBJ1-1; D may be TRBD1 (5 bases). Deletions cut 5 bases from V and 0 bases from J, with 10 bases between. CDR1 is WNHNN and CDR2 is SYGVQD in the germline V gene (reference sequence). CDR3 length: 14 amino acids. The CDR3 is CASSLGTVNTEAFF. CDR3 in DNA: TGCGCCAGCAGTCTCGGGACTGTGAACACTGAAGCTTTCTTT.

The chain links TRBV6-5 to TRBJ1-2; TRBD1 aligns across 8 bases. With V trimmed by 5 bases and J by 7 bases, 0 bases remained unmatched. Germline V lookup: CDR1 MNHEY, CDR2 SVGAGI. The CDR3 sequence is 11 residues long. In DNA form, the CDR3 reads TGTGCCAGCAGTGACAGGGGTGGCTACACCTTC. Protein product: CASSDRGGYTF.